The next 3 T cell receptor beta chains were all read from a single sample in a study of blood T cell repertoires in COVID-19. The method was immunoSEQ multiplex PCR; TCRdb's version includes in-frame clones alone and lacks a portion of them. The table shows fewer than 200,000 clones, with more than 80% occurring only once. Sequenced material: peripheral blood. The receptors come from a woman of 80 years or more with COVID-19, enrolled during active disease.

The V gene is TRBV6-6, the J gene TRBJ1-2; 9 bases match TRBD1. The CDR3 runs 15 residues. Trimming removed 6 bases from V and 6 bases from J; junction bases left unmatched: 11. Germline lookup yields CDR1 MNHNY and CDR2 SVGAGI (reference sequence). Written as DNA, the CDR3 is TGTGCCAGCAGCCGGGGGGTAGACAGGGGGAATGGCTACACCTTC. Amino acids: CASSRGVDRGNGYTF.

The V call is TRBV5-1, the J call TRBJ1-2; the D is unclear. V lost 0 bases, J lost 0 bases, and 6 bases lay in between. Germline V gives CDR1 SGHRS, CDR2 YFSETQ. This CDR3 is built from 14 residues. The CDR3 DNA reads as TGCGCCAGCAGCTTGGACAGATCTAACTATGGCTACACCTTC. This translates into CASSLDRSNYGYTF.

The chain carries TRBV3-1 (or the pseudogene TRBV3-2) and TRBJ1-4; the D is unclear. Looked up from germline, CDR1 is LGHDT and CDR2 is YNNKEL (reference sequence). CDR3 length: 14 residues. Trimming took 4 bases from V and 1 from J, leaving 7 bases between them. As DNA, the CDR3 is TGTGCCAGCAGCCCGGGGATAACTAATGAAAAACTGTTTTTT. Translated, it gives CASSPGITNEKLFF.